The source of this T cell receptor (beta chain) is a study of shared clonotypes between healthy human individuals. Study-level background: Per-donor plates numbered three CD4 naive, three CD4 memory, two CD8 naive and one CD8 memory.

The germline V and J ends were trimmed by 1 base and 6 bases, with 6 bases remaining between them. Per germline, CDR1 GTSNPN and CDR2 SVGIG (reference sequence). There are 12 residues in the CDR3. Study-wide findings and caveats: Roughly 5% of naive CD4 clonotypes were common to a handful of donors. Generation probability values for non-shared clonotypes were lower than those for clonotypes shared by all four donors. Since donors were few, the genetic and exposure-history diversity represented was limited.

Using immunoSEQ multiplex PCR, the repertoire was profiled, and TCRdb retains in-frame clones only, with some absent. The sample lists 2,500,000 or so clones, under 95% occurring once. For this clone: Antigen unknown.

The chain is built from TRBV30 and TRBJ1-4; D not resolved. Sample: naive CD4+ T cells from PBMCs. Subset in this sample: CD45RA+ positively selected. The sequence came from a man younger than 30 in good health. Some clones in this sample may be carry-over from other donors' samples. The CDR3 DNA follows: TGTGCCTGGAGTGGCTGGGATGAAAAACTGTTTTTT. As protein: CAWSGWDEKLFF. Together with reference TRBV30 and TRBJ1-4, the CDR3 gives the full variable domain: SQTIHQWPATLVQPVGSPLSLECTVEGTSNPNLYWYRQAAGRGLQLLFYSVGIGQISSEVPQNLSASRPQDRQFILSSKKLLLSDSGFYLCAWSGWDEKLFFGSGTQLSVL.